Listed below are T cell receptor beta chains from one sample, sequenced in a study of a mutant IDH1 vaccine in newly diagnosed glioma. No cognate antigen is known for these TCRs. Sequenced by immunoSEQ multiplex PCR; TCRdb stores in-frame clones only, minus some. The sample yields about 65,000 clones, around 83% seen once. The sample was PBMCs, taken from a glioma patient whose treatment included an IDH1 peptide vaccine. The origin of the receptors is a man younger than 45 with glioma. Both conserved end residues are part of each CDR3. D genes are given only for firm matches. Only some rows state a clone size, as once, few, many or a class for expanded clones.

d_call: TRBD1
j_call: TRBJ2-7
v_call: TRBV7-6
clone_size: NA
cdr3_nt: TGTGCCAGCAGCTTAGAGGGGACAGGGCAAGGTGGCGAGCAGTACTTC
cdr3_aa: CASSLEGTGQGGEQYF

d_call: TRBD1
j_call: TRBJ1-5
v_call: TRBV4-1
clone_size: NA
cdr3_nt: TGCGCCAGCAGCCGTTACAGGGGGCAGAGGGGTCAGCCCCAGCATTTT
cdr3_aa: CASSRYRGQRGQPQHF

d_call: NA
j_call: TRBJ1-6
v_call: TRBV2
clone_size: NA
cdr3_nt: TGTGCCAGCAGTGTTTACGGCGGTCGCTCCTATAATTCACCCCTCCACTTT
cdr3_aa: CASSVYGGRSYNSPLHF

d_call: TRBD2
j_call: TRBJ2-3
v_call: TRBV7-6
clone_size: NA
cdr3_nt: TGTGCCAGCAGCTCACTTTCAGGGAGGGCAGATACGCAGTATTTT
cdr3_aa: CASSSLSGRADTQYF

d_call: NA
j_call: TRBJ2-2
v_call: TRBV5-1
clone_size: NA
cdr3_nt: TGCGCCAGCAGCTTGGGTGCCCTGGGGCTAGCGAACACCGGGGAGCTGTTTTTT
cdr3_aa: CASSLGALGLANTGELFF

d_call: NA
j_call: TRBJ2-1
v_call: TRBV7-2
clone_size: few
cdr3_nt: TGTGCCAGCAGCTTAGTATCTACCCGGGGTGGAGGTGAGCAGTTCTTC
cdr3_aa: CASSLVSTRGGGEQFF

d_call: NA
j_call: TRBJ2-1
v_call: TRBV11-2
clone_size: few
cdr3_nt: TGTGCCAGCAGCCAGGACGCTGAGCAGTTCTTC
cdr3_aa: CASSQDAEQFF

d_call: NA
j_call: TRBJ1-1
v_call: TRBV4-2
clone_size: few
cdr3_nt: TGTGCCAGCAGCCAAGGACCAGGAGGAAACACTGAAGCTTTCTTT
cdr3_aa: CASSQGPGGNTEAFF

d_call: NA
j_call: TRBJ2-3
v_call: TRBV11-2
clone_size: NA
cdr3_nt: TGTGCCAGCAGCTTTAGTGACACAGATACGCAGTATTTT
cdr3_aa: CASSFSDTDTQYF

d_call: NA
j_call: TRBJ2-7
v_call: TRBV5-1
clone_size: NA
cdr3_nt: TGCGCCAGCAGGCTCGGGGGCACCTACGAGCAGTACTTC
cdr3_aa: CASRLGGTYEQYF

d_call: NA
j_call: TRBJ1-2
v_call: TRBV19
clone_size: NA
cdr3_nt: TGTGCCAGTAGTATCGGGCCACCCCCTTACTATGGCTACACCTTC
cdr3_aa: CASSIGPPPYYGYTF

d_call: TRBD2
j_call: TRBJ2-1
v_call: TRBV2
clone_size: few
cdr3_nt: TGTGCCAGCAGTGTCCCTAGCGGGGGCTCTTACAATGAGCAGTTCTTC
cdr3_aa: CASSVPSGGSYNEQFF

d_call: TRBD2
j_call: TRBJ2-1
v_call: TRBV5-6
clone_size: NA
cdr3_nt: TGTGCCAGCAGCTTGATCCCGGGACTATACAATGAGCAGTTCTTC
cdr3_aa: CASSLIPGLYNEQFF

d_call: NA
j_call: TRBJ1-2
v_call: TRBV5-4
clone_size: NA
cdr3_nt: TGTGCCAGCAGCTTGGCAGGGAGCTATGGCTACACCTTC
cdr3_aa: CASSLAGSYGYTF

d_call: NA
j_call: TRBJ1-5
v_call: TRBV5-1
clone_size: NA
cdr3_nt: TGCGCCAGCAGTTTTACTCCAGGGCCCAATCAGCCCCAGCATTTT
cdr3_aa: CASSFTPGPNQPQHF

d_call: NA
j_call: TRBJ2-1
v_call: TRBV6-6
clone_size: once
cdr3_nt: TGTGCCAGCAGTTACTCACGGGAGCAGTTCTTC
cdr3_aa: CASSYSREQFF

d_call: NA
j_call: TRBJ1-2
v_call: TRBV27
clone_size: NA
cdr3_nt: TGTGCCAGCGCCATTGAGGCACACTATGGCTACACCTTC
cdr3_aa: CASAIEAHYGYTF

d_call: NA
j_call: TRBJ2-7
v_call: TRBV28
clone_size: NA
cdr3_nt: TGTGCCAGCCTCGACAAATTCTACGAGCAGTACTTC
cdr3_aa: CASLDKFYEQYF

d_call: NA
j_call: TRBJ1-2
v_call: TRBV4-2
clone_size: once
cdr3_nt: TGTGCCAGCAGCCAAGATCCCGGGGATGGCTACACCTTC
cdr3_aa: CASSQDPGDGYTF

d_call: NA
j_call: TRBJ1-3
v_call: TRBV7-6
clone_size: once
cdr3_nt: TGTGCCAGCAGCTTATCCCCGTTACAGGCTATCACCGGAAACACCATATATTTT
cdr3_aa: CASSLSPLQAITGNTIYF

d_call: TRBD1
j_call: TRBJ2-7
v_call: TRBV11-2
clone_size: NA
cdr3_nt: TGTGCCAGCAGCCCAAGGACAGGGACCTTCTACGAGCAGTACTTC
cdr3_aa: CASSPRTGTFYEQYF

d_call: NA
j_call: TRBJ2-7
v_call: TRBV19
clone_size: NA
cdr3_nt: TGTGCCAGTAGTACCGCGGACGCTAGCTCCTACGAGCAGTACTTC
cdr3_aa: CASSTADASSYEQYF

d_call: TRBD1
j_call: TRBJ1-1
v_call: TRBV19
clone_size: few
cdr3_nt: TGTGCCAGTAGGGGACAGTCTGAAGCTTTCTTT
cdr3_aa: CASRGQSEAFF

d_call: NA
j_call: TRBJ2-4
v_call: TRBV28
clone_size: NA
cdr3_nt: TGTGCCAGCAGCTGGGGGGGCGCCAAAAACATTCAGTACTTC
cdr3_aa: CASSWGGAKNIQYF

d_call: NA
j_call: TRBJ1-5
v_call: TRBV19
clone_size: NA
cdr3_nt: TGTGCCAGTAGTATGGTACAGGGAAATCAGCCCCAGCATTTT
cdr3_aa: CASSMVQGNQPQHF

d_call: NA
j_call: TRBJ1-1
v_call: TRBV18
clone_size: NA
cdr3_nt: TGTGCCAGCTCACCACTTGGAGGGGCCAGTGGGGGGACTGAAGCTTTCTTT
cdr3_aa: CASSPLGGASGGTEAFF

d_call: NA
j_call: TRBJ1-1
v_call: TRBV28
clone_size: NA
cdr3_nt: TGTGCCAGCCGTCAGGGTGGCAGGGTGGACACTGAAGCTTTCTTT
cdr3_aa: CASRQGGRVDTEAFF

d_call: NA
j_call: TRBJ1-3
v_call: TRBV5-4
clone_size: NA
cdr3_nt: TGTGCCAGCAGCTCAGCTACTGGAAACACCATATATTTT
cdr3_aa: CASSSATGNTIYF

d_call: TRBD1
j_call: TRBJ1-5
v_call: TRBV19
clone_size: NA
cdr3_nt: TGTGCCAGTAGTATTGGACAGGCAGTGGCCCCTAGTGAGCCCCAGCATTTT
cdr3_aa: CASSIGQAVAPSEPQHF

d_call: TRBD1
j_call: TRBJ2-3
v_call: TRBV7-9
clone_size: NA
cdr3_nt: TGTGCCAGCAGCTTAGGAGGACAGGGTCATCCAGATGCGCAGTATTTT
cdr3_aa: CASSLGGQGHPDAQYF

d_call: NA
j_call: TRBJ1-2
v_call: TRBV4-1
clone_size: NA
cdr3_nt: TGCGCCAGCAGCCAAGACGGTAACTATGGCTACACCTTC
cdr3_aa: CASSQDGNYGYTF

d_call: NA
j_call: TRBJ1-2
v_call: TRBV12-5
clone_size: NA
cdr3_nt: TGTGCTAGTGGTTTGGTACCGTGGAATGGCTACACCTTC
cdr3_aa: CASGLVPWNGYTF

d_call: TRBD2
j_call: TRBJ2-5
v_call: TRBV9
clone_size: NA
cdr3_nt: TGTGCCAGCAGCGTTTCTAGCGGGGGGCCTTTTAAAGAGACCCAGTACTTC
cdr3_aa: CASSVSSGGPFKETQYF

d_call: NA
j_call: TRBJ1-3
v_call: TRBV21-1
clone_size: once
cdr3_nt: TGTGCCAGCAATGGAAACACCATATATTTT
cdr3_aa: CASNGNTIYF

d_call: NA
j_call: TRBJ1-3
v_call: TRBV7-2
clone_size: NA
cdr3_nt: TGTGCCAGCAGCTTAGGACAGGCATCTGGAAACACCATATATTTT
cdr3_aa: CASSLGQASGNTIYF

d_call: NA
j_call: TRBJ1-1
v_call: TRBV11-2
clone_size: NA
cdr3_nt: TGTGCCAGCAGCTTAGCCCAGGCGGGGGGCACTGAAGCTTTCTTT
cdr3_aa: CASSLAQAGGTEAFF

d_call: TRBD1
j_call: TRBJ1-5
v_call: TRBV6-5
clone_size: once
cdr3_nt: TGTGCCAGCAGCTCTGGACAGGGATCCTATCAGCCCCAGCATTTT
cdr3_aa: CASSSGQGSYQPQHF